This T cell receptor (beta chain) originates from a study of beta chain features in type 1 diabetes. Study-wide points: Cells that show high TCR expression could be over-represented by cDNA sequencing. TCRB CDR3s were moderately but significantly shorter in Type 1 diabetes patients in all four CD4+ subsets.

CDR1 and CDR2 (germline): MDHEN, SYDVKM. Trimming removed 6 bases from V and 4 bases from J; junction bases left unmatched: 5. There are 13 residues in the CDR3. CD4+ naive, central memory, regulatory and stem cell-like memory subsets were isolated by sorting on CD45RO/CCR7/CD25/CD127/CD95/CD27. This clone turned up a few times. The antigen is undetermined. The isolated RNA, all of it, was reverse transcribed, so expressed TCRB transcripts were what got sequenced. Assay used: immunoSEQ multiplex PCR; TCRdb lists only in-frame clones, some missing. The sample records about 370,000 clones, roughly 9.8% being singletons.

The chain couples TRBV28 to TRBJ1-2; 7 bases are a match to TRBD1. The sequencing input was central memory CD4+ T cells from blood. This TCR was recovered from a young man with type 1 diabetes. CDR3 DNA sequence: TGTGCCAGCAGGTCCGGGACAGTCTATGGCTACACCTTC. It translates to CASRSGTVYGYTF.